The 17 T cell receptor beta chains reported below all come from one sample, sequenced in a study of blood T cell repertoires in COVID-19. The table came from immunoSEQ multiplex PCR; TCRdb's copy has only in-frame clones and leaves some out. The table has about 310,000 clones, about nine tenths seen once. What was sequenced was peripheral blood. The receptors were gathered from a young man with active or convalescent COVID-19.

As concerns this clone: The sample contains more than one DNA sequence encoding this CDR3. The chain combines TRBV28 with TRBJ1-2; no clear D. Germline CDR1 reads MDHEN; CDR2 reads SYDVKM. CDR3 length: 13 residues. V dropped 2 bases and J dropped 6 bases, with 10 bases sitting between them. As DNA, the CDR3 is TGTGCCAGCAGTTTACGGGGAGCTCATGGCTACACCTTC. Translated, it gives CASSLRGAHGYTF.

The J gene is TRBJ2-3, the V gene TRBV4-1; 7 positions match TRBD2. CDR1 is MGHRA and CDR2 is YSYEKL in the germline V gene. The V segment lost 3 bases and the J segment 2 bases; nucleotides outside the gene matches: 5. The CDR3 contains 15 residues. The CDR3 region is CASSQRGGLTDTQYF. Here the CDR3 DNA reads TGCGCCAGCAGCCAGCGCGGGGGACTCACAGATACGCAGTATTTT.

This clone is a singleton in its sample. The gene calls are TRBV2 and TRBJ1-5; 7 positions match TRBD1. Trimming took 3 bases from V and 2 from J; bases not matched to a gene: 13. CDR3 length: 18 residues. The germline gives CDR1 SNHLY, CDR2 FYNNEI. CDR3 in DNA: TGTGCCAGCAGTGATGGGACAGATTTTAGTTTGGGCAATCAGCCCCAGCATTTT. It is translated as CASSDGTDFSLGNQPQHF.

The CDR3: CASSYGRSGLNTEAFF. In nucleotides, the CDR3 is TGTGCCAGCAGTTACGGGCGCTCAGGGCTGAACACTGAAGCTTTCTTT. V is TRBV6-2 or TRBV6-3 and J is TRBJ1-1; the D gene is possibly TRBD1 (5 bases). CDR3 length: 16 residues. V lost 2 bases and J lost 0, with 13 bases in between. Looked up from germline, CDR1 is MNHEY and CDR2 is SVGEGT.

This clone appeared a single time. This sequence joins TRBV27 and TRBJ2-3; TRBD2 aligns across 13 bases. Germline assignment: CDR1 MNHEY and CDR2 SMNVEV (reference sequence). V trimming: 5 bases; J trimming: 6 bases; junction bases outside the gene matches: 5. The CDR3 runs to 15 residues. CDR3 in DNA: TGTGCCAGCAGTCTGGGACTAGCGGGGAGGGATACGCAGTATTTT. This sequence encodes CASSLGLAGRDTQYF.

The rearrangement joins TRBV5-6 to TRBJ2-5; 8 bases line up with TRBD2. The V gene end was trimmed by 0 bases and the J gene end by 2 bases; junction bases not matched to a gene: 0. CDR1 is SGHDT, CDR2 YYEEEE, per germline. The CDR3 runs to 14 residues. The CDR3 sequence is CASSLGGGQETQYF. DNA for the CDR3: TGTGCCAGCAGCTTGGGCGGGGGGCAAGAGACCCAGTACTTC.

This chain joins TRBV29-1 and TRBJ1-1, with D unclear. This CDR3 has 14 amino acids. The germline V and J ends were trimmed by 2 bases and 3 bases, with 13 bases remaining between them. Germline CDR1 is SQVTM and CDR2 is ANQGSEA. The CDR3, as DNA: TGCAGCGTTGAACAGGCCGTCATGCACACTGAAGCTTTCTTT. Residues: CSVEQAVMHTEAFF.

J is TRBJ2-7 and V is TRBV6-1; 7 positions match TRBD2. Germline V gene data show CDR1 as MNHNS and CDR2 as SASEGT. Unmatched junction bases numbered 6, after V lost 3 bases and J lost 4 bases. This CDR3 comprises 14 residues. CDR3 amino acids: CASSEWREYYEQYF. CDR3 coding DNA: TGTGCCAGCAGTGAGTGGCGGGAGTATTACGAGCAGTACTTC.

The chain employs TRBV21-1 and TRBJ2-7; the D segment call TRBD2 is taken from the table without a DNA check. TRBV21-1 has pseudogene status. This CDR3 has 16 amino acids. The CDR3 region is CASGTLPRSEPCEQYF. CDR3 nucleotides: TGTGCCAGCGGAACCCTTCCTAGAAGTGAACCTTGCGAGCAGTACTTC.

The chain links TRBV3-1 (or the pseudogene TRBV3-2) to TRBJ2-1; the match to TRBD2 covers 8 bases. Germline CDR1 reads LGHDT; CDR2 reads YNNKEL (reference sequence). The ends lost 2 bases at V and 6 bases at J; junction bases unmatched: 3. The CDR3 is 14 residues long. The CDR3: CASSQSGGLNEQFF. The CDR3 DNA follows: TGTGCCAGCAGCCAAAGCGGGGGTCTCAATGAGCAGTTCTTC.

In DNA, the CDR3 is TGTGCCAGCAGCACGACAGGTAGCTCTGGAAACACCATATATTTT. Residues: CASSTTGSSGNTIYF. The chain couples TRBV9 to TRBJ1-3; D is perhaps TRBD1 (6 bases). The CDR3 totals 15 residues. CDR1 SGDLS and CDR2 YYNGEE come from the germline V gene. The V end was cut by 4 bases, the J end by 0 bases, with 11 bases between. The whole variable domain, remainder taken from reference TRBV9 and TRBJ1-3, is DSGVTQTPKHLITATGQRVTLRCSPRSGDLSVYWYQQSLDQGLQFLIQYYNGEERAKGNILERFSAQQFPDLHSELNLSSLELGDSALYFCASSTTGSSGNTIYFGEGSWLTVV.

This rearrangement joins TRBV25-1 to TRBJ2-7, with 7 nucleotides matching TRBD1. Trimming cost V 4 bases and J 7 bases; bases outside gene matches: 7. The CDR3 has 13 residues. The germline V gene encodes CDR1 MGHDK and CDR2 SYGVNS. The CDR3 DNA is TGTGCCAGCAGTGCTTACAGGGGACGGGAGCAGTACTTC. This gives the protein CASSAYRGREQYF.

This clone was found once. The rearrangement uses TRBV27 and TRBJ2-2; D unclear. In germline, CDR1 is MNHEY, CDR2 SMNVEV (reference sequence). The CDR3 sequence is 13 residues long. The V gene lost 5 bases and the J gene lost 1 base, with 5 bases spanning the gap. The CDR3 bases are TGTGCCAGCAGTCGGTGGAACACCGGGGAGCTGTTTTTT. It yields the protein CASSRWNTGELFF.

The V call is TRBV6-6, the J call TRBJ2-2, with D uncertain. In germline, CDR1 is MNHNY, CDR2 SVGAGI (reference sequence). There are 12 residues in the CDR3. Trimming shortened V by 11 bases and J by 7 bases, and 14 bases separated the two germline ends. The CDR3: CAVDWAGGELFF. The CDR3 DNA reads as TGTGCCGTAGATTGGGCAGGCGGGGAGCTGTTTTTT.

The chain employs TRBV29-1 and TRBJ1-1, with 7 bases aligning to TRBD1. With 7 bases clipped from V and 5 bases from J, the junction kept 7 bases outside the gene matches. The CDR3 has 12 amino acids. Germline CDR1 SQVTM, CDR2 ANQGSEA. The CDR3 region is CSATGAPTEAFF. The CDR3 DNA follows: TGCAGCGCAACAGGGGCGCCGACTGAAGCTTTCTTT.

The sample holds one count of this clone. The gene calls are TRBV27 and TRBJ1-1; tentatively, D is TRBD1 (6 bases). The germline V gene encodes CDR1 MNHEY and CDR2 SMNVEV (reference sequence). The CDR3 sequence is 14 residues long. V shed 6 bases and J shed 1 base, with 12 bases lying between them. CDR3: CASRTGTKNTEAFF. The CDR3 DNA reads as TGTGCCAGCAGAACCGGGACAAAGAACACTGAAGCTTTCTTT.

This CDR3 reads CASSSRTGTDTQYF. The CDR3 nucleotides read TGTGCCAGCAGTTCCCGGACAGGGACAGATACGCAGTATTTT. The chain joins TRBV6-6 to TRBJ2-3; the match to TRBD1 covers 8 bases. This CDR3 has 14 residues. Germline CDR1 and CDR2: MNHNY and SVGAGI (reference sequence). The junction had 3 bases not matched to a gene; V was cut back by 4 bases and J by 3 bases.